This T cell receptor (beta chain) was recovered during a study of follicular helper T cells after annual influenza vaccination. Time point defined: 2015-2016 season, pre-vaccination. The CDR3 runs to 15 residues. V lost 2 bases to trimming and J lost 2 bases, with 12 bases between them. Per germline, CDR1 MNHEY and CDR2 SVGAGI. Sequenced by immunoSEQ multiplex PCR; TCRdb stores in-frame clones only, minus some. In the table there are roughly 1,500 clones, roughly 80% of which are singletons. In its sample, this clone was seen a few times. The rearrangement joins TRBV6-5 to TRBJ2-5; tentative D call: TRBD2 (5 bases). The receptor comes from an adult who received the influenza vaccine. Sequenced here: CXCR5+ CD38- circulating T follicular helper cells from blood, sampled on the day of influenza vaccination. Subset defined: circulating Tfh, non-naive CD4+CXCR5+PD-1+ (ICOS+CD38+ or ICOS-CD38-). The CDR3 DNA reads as TGTGCCAGCAGTTACGGGGTTTCGGGGCAAGAGACCCAGTACTTC. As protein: CASSYGVSGQETQYF.